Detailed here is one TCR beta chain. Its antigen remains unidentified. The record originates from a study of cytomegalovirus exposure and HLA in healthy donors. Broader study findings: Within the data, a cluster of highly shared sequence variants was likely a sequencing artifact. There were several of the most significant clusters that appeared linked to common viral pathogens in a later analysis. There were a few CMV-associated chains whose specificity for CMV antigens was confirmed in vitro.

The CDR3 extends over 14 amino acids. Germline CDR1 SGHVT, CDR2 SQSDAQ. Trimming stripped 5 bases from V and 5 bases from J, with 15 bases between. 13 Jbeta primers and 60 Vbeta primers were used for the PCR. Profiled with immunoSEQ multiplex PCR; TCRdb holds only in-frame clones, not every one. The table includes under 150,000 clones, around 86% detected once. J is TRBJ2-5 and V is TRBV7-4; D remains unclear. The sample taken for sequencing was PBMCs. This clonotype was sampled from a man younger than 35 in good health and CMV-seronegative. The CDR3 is CASSPDRPRETQYF. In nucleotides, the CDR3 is TGTGCCAGCAGCCCCGATCGGCCCAGGGAGACCCAGTACTTC.